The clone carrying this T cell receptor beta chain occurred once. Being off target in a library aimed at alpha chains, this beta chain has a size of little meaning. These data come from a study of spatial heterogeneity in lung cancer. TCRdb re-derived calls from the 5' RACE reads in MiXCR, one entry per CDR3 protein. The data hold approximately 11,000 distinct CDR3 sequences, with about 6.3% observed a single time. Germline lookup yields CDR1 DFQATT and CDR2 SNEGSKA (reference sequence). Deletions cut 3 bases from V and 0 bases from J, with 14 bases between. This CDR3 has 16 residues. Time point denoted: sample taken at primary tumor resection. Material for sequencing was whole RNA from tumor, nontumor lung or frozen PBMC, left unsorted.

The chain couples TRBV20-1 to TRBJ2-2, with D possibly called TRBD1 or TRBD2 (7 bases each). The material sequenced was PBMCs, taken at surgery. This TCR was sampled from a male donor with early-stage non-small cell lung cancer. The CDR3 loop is CSASNQGGTNTGELFF. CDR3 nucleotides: TGCAGTGCTAGCAATCAGGGGGGGACGAACACCGGGGAGCTGTTTTTT.